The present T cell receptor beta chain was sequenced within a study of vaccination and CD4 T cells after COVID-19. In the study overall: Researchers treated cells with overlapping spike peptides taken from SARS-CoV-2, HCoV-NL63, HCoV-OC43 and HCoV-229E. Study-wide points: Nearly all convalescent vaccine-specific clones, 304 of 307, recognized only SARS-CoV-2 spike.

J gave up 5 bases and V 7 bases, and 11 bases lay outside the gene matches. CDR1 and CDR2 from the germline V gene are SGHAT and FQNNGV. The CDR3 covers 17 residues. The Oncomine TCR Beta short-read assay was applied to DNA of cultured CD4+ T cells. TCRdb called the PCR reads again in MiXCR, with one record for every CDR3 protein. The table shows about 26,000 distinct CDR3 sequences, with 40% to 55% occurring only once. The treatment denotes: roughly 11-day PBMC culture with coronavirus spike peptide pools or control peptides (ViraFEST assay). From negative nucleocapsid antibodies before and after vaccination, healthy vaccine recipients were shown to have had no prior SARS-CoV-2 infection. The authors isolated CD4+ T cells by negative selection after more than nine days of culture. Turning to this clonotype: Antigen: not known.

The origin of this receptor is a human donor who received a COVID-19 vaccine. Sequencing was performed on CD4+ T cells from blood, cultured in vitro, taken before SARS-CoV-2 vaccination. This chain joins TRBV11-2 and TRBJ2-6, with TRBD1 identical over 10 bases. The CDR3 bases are TGTGCCAGCATCCTGGGGACAGGGGTTTTCAGGGCCAACGTCCTGACTTTC. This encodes CASILGTGVFRANVLTF. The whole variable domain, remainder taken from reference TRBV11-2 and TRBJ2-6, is EAGVAQSPRYKIIEKRQSVAFWCNPISGHATLYWYQQILGQGPKLLIQFQNNGVVDDSQLPKDRFSAERLKGVDSTLKIQPAKLEDSAVYLCASILGTGVFRANVLTFGAGSRLTVL.